Below, 3 T cell receptor beta chains from the same sample are listed, as sequenced in a study of cytomegalovirus exposure and HLA in healthy donors. Primers included in the PCR were 60 Vbeta and 13 Jbeta primers. Method: immunoSEQ multiplex PCR; TCRdb's copy keeps in-frame clones and lacks some. The sample carries about 190,000 clones, 9.5% to 15% recorded once. The sample taken for sequencing was PBMCs. These receptors all stem from a man in his fifties in good health and CMV-seropositive.

This chain connects TRBV10-3 to TRBJ1-1; the D gene is possibly TRBD1 (6 bases). V gave up 6 bases and J gave up 1 base, with 9 bases separating them. From germline, CDR1 is ENHRY and CDR2 SYGVKD. The CDR3 is made up of 13 amino acids. This CDR3 reads CAISWDTNTEAFF. CDR3 DNA sequence: TGTGCCATCAGCTGGGACACGAACACTGAAGCTTTCTTT.

The CDR3 spells CASSWGRNYGYTF. The CDR3 DNA reads TGTGCCAGCAGCTGGGGCCGTAACTATGGCTACACCTTC. The chain has TRBV5-4 and TRBJ1-2; maybe TRBD1 (5 bases). Germline V lookup: CDR1 SGHNT, CDR2 YYREEE (reference sequence). The CDR3 loop spans 13 amino acids. The V end lost 3 bases, the J end lost 1 base, and 7 bases lay between the germline ends.

The chain has TRBV9 and TRBJ1-4, with D perhaps matching TRBD1 (5 bases). CDR1 is SGDLS, CDR2 YYNGEE, per germline. The CDR3 is 16 residues long. The germline V and J ends were trimmed by 3 bases and 0 bases, with 12 bases remaining between them. The CDR3 loop is CASSEGSRSTNEKLFF. CDR3 sequence (DNA): TGTGCCAGCAGCGAGGGGTCCCGCTCAACTAATGAAAAACTGTTTTTT.